The present entry profiles one T cell receptor beta chain with its context. Its target is not known. This sample was taken from a study of cytomegalovirus exposure and HLA in healthy donors. This table comes from immunoSEQ multiplex PCR, and its TCRdb copy is limited to in-frame clones, with some not included. The table includes more than 200,000 clones, roughly 87% detected once. General study points: Accounts indicate the classifier identified cytomegalovirus status with strong specificity and sensitivity. Most TCR sequences were uncommon, yet certain public TCRs appeared in many donors. Researchers counted approximately 160 TCR beta chains as cytomegalovirus-associated.

This TCR came from a man aged 18 to 29 in good health and CMV-seropositive. Sequenced sample: PBMCs.

In DNA, the CDR3 is TGTGCCAGTAGGAGGACAAAACTCTACGAGCAGTACTTC. Protein: CASRRTKLYEQYF. The chain has TRBV19 and TRBJ2-7, with a possible D match to TRBD1 (5 bases). Trimming took 6 bases from V and 3 from J, leaving 12 bases between them. Germline V gene lookup returns CDR1 LNHDA and CDR2 SQIVND (reference sequence). This CDR3 is 13 amino acids long.